This TCR beta chain was observed in a study of T cell responses to AZD1222 COVID-19 vaccine. V lost 3 bases and J lost 3, with 8 bases in between. In germline, CDR1 is LNHNV, CDR2 YYDKDF (reference sequence). This CDR3 spans 13 amino acids. Here immunoSEQ multiplex PCR was the method, and the copy in TCRdb shows in-frame clones only, minus some. The sample lists about 170,000 clones, roughly 87% occurring once. Of note for this clone: Its antigen is not identified.

General observations from the study: White British ancestry dominated among donors, who included more females, and clonal diversity was possibly underestimated. Just 5 or 6 AZD1222 recipients tested seropositive at baseline.

This receptor was obtained from an adult who received the AZD1222 COVID-19 vaccine. This sample comprised peripheral blood, obtained 28 days after the second AZD1222 dose. The gene calls are TRBV15 and TRBJ1-2; possible D gene TRBD1, 5 bases. In DNA form, the CDR3 reads TGTGCCACCAGCAGGAGGGGCGACTATGGCTACACCTTC. Translated, it gives CATSRRGDYGYTF.